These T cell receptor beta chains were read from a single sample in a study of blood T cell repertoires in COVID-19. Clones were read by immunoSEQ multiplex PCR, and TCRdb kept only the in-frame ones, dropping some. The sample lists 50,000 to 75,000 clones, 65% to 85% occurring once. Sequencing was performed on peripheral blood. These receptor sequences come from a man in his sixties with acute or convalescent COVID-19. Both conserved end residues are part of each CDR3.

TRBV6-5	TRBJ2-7	CASSYEGTGVIGEQYF
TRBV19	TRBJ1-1	CASSILGQVNTEAFF
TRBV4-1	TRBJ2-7	CASSQVGLAGTGEQYF
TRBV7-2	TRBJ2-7	CASSRTGYSYEQYF
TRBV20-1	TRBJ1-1	CSASGTRTEAFF
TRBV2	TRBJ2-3	CASSEALHGLASPPDTQYF
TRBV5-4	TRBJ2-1	CASSLSQGNEQFF
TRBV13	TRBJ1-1	CASSRNRVAEAFF
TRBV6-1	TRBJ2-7	CASSETGTSSYEQYF
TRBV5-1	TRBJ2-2	CASSLRSGQGGNGELFF
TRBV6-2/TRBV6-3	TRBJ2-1	CASSYGLAGYNEQFF
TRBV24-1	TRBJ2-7	CATSDPRDYSYEQYF
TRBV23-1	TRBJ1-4	CASNGPQNEKLFF
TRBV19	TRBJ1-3	CASRDRQGAGNTIYF
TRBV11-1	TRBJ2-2	CASSPTRSGELFF
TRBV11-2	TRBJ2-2	CASNSGGFANTGELFF
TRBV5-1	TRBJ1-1	CASSLRPAQGWTEAFF
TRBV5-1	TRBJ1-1	CASSFLGQEFMNTEAFF
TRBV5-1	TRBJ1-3	CASSFEVSSAGNTIYF
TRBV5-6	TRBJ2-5	CASSLVSFQETQYF
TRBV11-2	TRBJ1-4	CASSLMTGGQEKLFF
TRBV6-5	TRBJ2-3	CASNFQGTDTQYF
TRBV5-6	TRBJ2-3	CASSSGWLLYF
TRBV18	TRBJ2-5	CASSPFTWTGGSETQYF
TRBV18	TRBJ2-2	CASSPSGLPNTGELFF
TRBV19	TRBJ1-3	CASSVSGQGANTIYF
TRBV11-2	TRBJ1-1	CASSLKGGNTEAFF
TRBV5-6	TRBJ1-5	CASSLAGPVTQPQHF
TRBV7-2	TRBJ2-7	CASRDFTGYEQYF
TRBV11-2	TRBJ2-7	CASSSYYSYEQYF
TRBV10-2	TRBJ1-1	CAVNRGTMNTEAFF
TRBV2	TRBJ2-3	CASGRGGSTDTQYF
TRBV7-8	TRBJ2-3	CASSSGQGITDTQYF
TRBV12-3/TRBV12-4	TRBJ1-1	CATLPGTEAFF
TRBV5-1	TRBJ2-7	CASSILAGGRGEQYF
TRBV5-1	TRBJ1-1	CASSLSRGRQAFF
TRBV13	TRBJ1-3	CASRLFAGTGSGNTIYF
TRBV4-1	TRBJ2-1	CASSQEPGRGAYNEQFF
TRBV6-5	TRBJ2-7	CASSYFFTGDFYEQYF
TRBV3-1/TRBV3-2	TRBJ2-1	CASSYSPAEQFF
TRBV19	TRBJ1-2	CASSIFQQGRILIF
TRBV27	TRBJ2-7	CASNPRGAGSYEQYF
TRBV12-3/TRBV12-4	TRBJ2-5	CASSRRAGETQYF
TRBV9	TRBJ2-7	CASSEESGGPYEQYF
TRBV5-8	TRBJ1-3	CAGRFLSGNTIYF
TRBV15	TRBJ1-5	CATSRNKGEGQPQHF
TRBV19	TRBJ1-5	CASSPPTGQGNQPQHF
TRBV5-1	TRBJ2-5	CASSLGQQETQYF
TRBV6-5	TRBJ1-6	CASSRLSGNNSPLHF
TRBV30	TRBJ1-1	CAWSLGTGPVGF
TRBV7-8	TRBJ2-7	CATSQAGLEQYF
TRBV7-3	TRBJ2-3	CASSPGLAGRGDTQYF
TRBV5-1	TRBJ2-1	CASSLAAGGSEQFF
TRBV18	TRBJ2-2	CASSPRDTGELFF
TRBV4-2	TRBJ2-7	CASSLSGYEQYF
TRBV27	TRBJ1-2	CASSLRGTGVGGGYTF
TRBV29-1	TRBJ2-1	CSVSVMRFQGEQFF
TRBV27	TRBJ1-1	CASSLYPRVSTEAFF